The T cell receptor (beta chain) under discussion was sequenced for a study of cytomegalovirus exposure and HLA in healthy donors. About this clone: What it recognizes is unknown. Other DNA sequences from this sample encode an identical CDR3 as well.

Between the trimmed V and J ends, which lost 5 bases and 1 base, there was a span of 11 bases. The CDR3 is 15 amino acids. CDR1 and CDR2 from the germline V gene are MNHEY and SVGAGI. The protocol was immunoSEQ multiplex PCR, while the TCRdb copy is restricted to in-frame clones and leaves out a portion. The data hold some 240,000 clones, with approximately 87% observed a single time. Findings and limits, study-wide: In a later analysis, first-cohort TCR clusters were found to tend to co-occur in the roughly 120 validation repertoires.

This TCR came from a woman under 30 in good health and CMV-seronegative. The sample comprised PBMCs. The V call is TRBV6-5, the J call TRBJ2-2; D not resolved. In DNA, the CDR3 is TGTGCCAGCAGTCCCGATAGGAGGAACACCGGGGAGCTGTTTTTT. Amino acids: CASSPDRRNTGELFF.